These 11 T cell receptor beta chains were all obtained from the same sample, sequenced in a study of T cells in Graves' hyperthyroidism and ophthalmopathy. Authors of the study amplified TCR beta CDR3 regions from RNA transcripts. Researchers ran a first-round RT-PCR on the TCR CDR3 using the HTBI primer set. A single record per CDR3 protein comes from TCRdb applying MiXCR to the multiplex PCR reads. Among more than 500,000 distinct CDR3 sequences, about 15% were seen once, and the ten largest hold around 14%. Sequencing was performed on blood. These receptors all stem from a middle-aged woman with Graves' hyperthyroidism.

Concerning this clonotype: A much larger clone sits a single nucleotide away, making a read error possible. The CDR3 DNA sequence: TGCAGTGCTAGAGATACCCTAGTGGGGGCTTCCTACAATGAGCAGTTCTTC. It specifies CSARDTLVGASYNEQFF. The V call is TRBV20-1, the J call TRBJ2-1, with D possibly matching TRBD1 (6 bases). Germline-derived CDR1 and CDR2 are DFQATT and SNEGSKA (reference sequence). Trimming stripped 0 bases from V and 1 base from J, with 16 bases between. This CDR3 is built from 17 residues.

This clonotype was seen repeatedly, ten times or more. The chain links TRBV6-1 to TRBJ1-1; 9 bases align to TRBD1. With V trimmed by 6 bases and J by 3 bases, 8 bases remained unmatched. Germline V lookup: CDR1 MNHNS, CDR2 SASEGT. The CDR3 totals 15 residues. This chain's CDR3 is CASRKQQGADTEAFF. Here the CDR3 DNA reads TGTGCCAGCAGAAAACAACAGGGGGCTGACACTGAAGCTTTCTTT.

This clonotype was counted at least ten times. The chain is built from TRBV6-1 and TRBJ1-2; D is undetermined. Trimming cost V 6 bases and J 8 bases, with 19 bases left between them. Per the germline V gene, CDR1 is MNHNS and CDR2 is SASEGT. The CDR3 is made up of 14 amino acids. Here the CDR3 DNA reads TGTGCCAGCAGCTTACTCAAGGAATTCGGCGGCTACACCTTC. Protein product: CASSLLKEFGGYTF.

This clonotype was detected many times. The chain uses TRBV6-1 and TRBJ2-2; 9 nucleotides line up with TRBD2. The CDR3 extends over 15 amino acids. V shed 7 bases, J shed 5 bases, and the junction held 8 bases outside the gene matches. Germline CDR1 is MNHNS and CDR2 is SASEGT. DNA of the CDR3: TGTGCCAGCATGGCTAGCGGGATAGAAACCGGGGAGCTGTTTTTT. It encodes CASMASGIETGELFF.

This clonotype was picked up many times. The CDR3 sequence: CATSRDPTGGHEQFF. CDR3 sequence (DNA): TGTGCCACCAGCAGAGATCCCACAGGGGGCCATGAGCAGTTCTTC. The chain combines TRBV15 with TRBJ2-1; TRBD1 aligns across 9 bases. Germline CDR1 reads LNHNV; CDR2 reads YYDKDF (reference sequence). The CDR3 spans 15 residues. V dropped 0 bases and J dropped 8; count of bases not matched to a gene: 5.

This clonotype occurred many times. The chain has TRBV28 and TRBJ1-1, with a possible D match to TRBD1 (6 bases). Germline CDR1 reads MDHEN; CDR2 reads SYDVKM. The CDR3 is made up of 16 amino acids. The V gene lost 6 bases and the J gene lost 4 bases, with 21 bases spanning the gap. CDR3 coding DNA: TGTGCCAGCAGCTCCGCAGGGGCGGGAAGAGGCACTGAAGCTTTCTTT. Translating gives CASSSAGAGRGTEAFF.

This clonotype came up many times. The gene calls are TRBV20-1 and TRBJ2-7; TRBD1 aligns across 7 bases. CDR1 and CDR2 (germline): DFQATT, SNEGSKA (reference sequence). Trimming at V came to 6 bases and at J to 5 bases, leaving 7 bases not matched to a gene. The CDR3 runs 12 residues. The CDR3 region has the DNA TGCAGTGCAAAGCCCCAGGGGGACGAGCAGTACTTC. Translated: CSAKPQGDEQYF.

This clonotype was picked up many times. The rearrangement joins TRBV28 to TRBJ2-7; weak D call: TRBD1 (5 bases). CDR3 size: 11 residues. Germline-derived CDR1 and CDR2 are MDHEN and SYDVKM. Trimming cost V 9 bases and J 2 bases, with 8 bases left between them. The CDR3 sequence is CASTGTYEQYF. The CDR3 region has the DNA TGTGCCAGTACAGGTACCTACGAGCAGTACTTC.

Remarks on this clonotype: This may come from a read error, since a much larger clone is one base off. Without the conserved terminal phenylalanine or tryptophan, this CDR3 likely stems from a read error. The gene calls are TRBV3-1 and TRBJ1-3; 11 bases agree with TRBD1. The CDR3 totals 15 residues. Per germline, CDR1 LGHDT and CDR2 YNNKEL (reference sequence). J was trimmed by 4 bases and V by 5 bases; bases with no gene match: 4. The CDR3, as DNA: TGTGCCAGCAGCGGACAGGGGGCGCGAGGAAACACCATATATTCT. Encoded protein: CASSGQGARGNTIYS.

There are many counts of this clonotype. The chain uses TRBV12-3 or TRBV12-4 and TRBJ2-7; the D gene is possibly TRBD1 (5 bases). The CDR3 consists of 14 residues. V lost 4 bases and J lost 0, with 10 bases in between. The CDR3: CASSSTGRSYEQYF. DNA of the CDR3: TGTGCCAGCAGTTCCACAGGTCGCTCCTACGAGCAGTACTTC.

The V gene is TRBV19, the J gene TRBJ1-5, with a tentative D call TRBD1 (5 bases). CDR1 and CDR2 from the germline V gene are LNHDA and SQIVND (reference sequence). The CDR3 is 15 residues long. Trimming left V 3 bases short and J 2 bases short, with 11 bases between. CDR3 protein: CASSMSGQGNQPQHF. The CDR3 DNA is TGTGCCAGTAGTATGTCGGGGCAGGGCAATCAGCCCCAGCATTTT.